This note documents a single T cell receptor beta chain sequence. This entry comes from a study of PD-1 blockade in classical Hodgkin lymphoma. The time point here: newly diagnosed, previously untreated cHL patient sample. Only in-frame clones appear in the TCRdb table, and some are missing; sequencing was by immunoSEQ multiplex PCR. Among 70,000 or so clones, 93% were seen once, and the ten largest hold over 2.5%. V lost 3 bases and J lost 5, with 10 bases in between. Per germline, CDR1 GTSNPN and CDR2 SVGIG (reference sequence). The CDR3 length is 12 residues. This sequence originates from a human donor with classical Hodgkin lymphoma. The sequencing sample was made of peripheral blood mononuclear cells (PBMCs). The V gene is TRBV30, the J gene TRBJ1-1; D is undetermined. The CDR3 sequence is CAWSVRGTEAFF. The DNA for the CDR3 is TGTGCCTGGAGCGTTAGAGGAACTGAAGCTTTCTTT.